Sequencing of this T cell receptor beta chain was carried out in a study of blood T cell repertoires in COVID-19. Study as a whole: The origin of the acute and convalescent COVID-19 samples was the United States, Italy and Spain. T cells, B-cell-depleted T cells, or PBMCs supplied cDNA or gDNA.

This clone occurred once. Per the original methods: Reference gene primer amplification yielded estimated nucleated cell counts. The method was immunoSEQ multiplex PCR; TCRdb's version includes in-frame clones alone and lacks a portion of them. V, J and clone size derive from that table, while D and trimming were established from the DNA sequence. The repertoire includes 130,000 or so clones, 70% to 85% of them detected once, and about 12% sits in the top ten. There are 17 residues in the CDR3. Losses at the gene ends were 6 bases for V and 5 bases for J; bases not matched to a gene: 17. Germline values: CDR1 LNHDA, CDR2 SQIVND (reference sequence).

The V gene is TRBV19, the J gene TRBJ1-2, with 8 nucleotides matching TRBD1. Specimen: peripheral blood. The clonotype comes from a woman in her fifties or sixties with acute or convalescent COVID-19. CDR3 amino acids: CASSKQIPGQALYGYTF. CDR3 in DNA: TGTGCCAGTAGCAAACAAATTCCGGGACAGGCCCTATATGGCTACACCTTC. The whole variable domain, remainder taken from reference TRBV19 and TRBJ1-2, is DGGITQSPKYLFRKEGQNVTLSCEQNLNHDAMYWYRQDPGQGLRLIYYSQIVNDFQKGDIAEGYSVSREKKESFPLTVTSAQKNPTAFYLCASSKQIPGQALYGYTFGSGTRLTVV.